This TCR beta chain was documented in a study of blood T cells in healthy people across ages. Germline V gene data show CDR1 as DFQATT and CDR2 as SNEGSKA (reference sequence). Trimming took 3 bases from V and 3 from J; bases not matched to a gene: 7. The CDR3 has 14 residues. This clonotype was counted between two and nine times. Sample-barcoded 5' priming and a J-beta primer mix drove a second PCR of roughly 6 to 12 cycles. A single record per CDR3 protein comes from TCRdb applying MiXCR to the 5' RACE reads. Of approximately 600,000 distinct CDR3 sequences in the sample, approximately 59% were seen once.

V is TRBV20-1 and J is TRBJ2-5, with 7 bases aligning to TRBD2. This receptor was taken from a man aged 60 to 75 in good health. Sequenced sample: blood. CDR3 region: CSASPGLAEETQYF. In nucleotides, the CDR3 is TGCAGTGCTAGCCCGGGGCTAGCGGAAGAGACCCAGTACTTC.